A single sample is the source of the 18 T cell receptor beta chains below, sequenced in a study. Cells sorted as Tregs were CD4+, CD25+ and CD127-/low. TCRdb recomputed calls from the 5' RACE reads with MiXCR, one row per CDR3 protein. Of about 40,000 distinct CDR3 sequences in the sample, about a fifth were seen once. Sequencing was done on a sample of Tregs sorted from a lymph node. All receptors come from a female donor with breast cancer.

The J gene is TRBJ2-3, the V gene TRBV7-9; D gene uncertain. CDR3 length: 13 amino acids. Germline V lookup: CDR1 SEHNR, CDR2 FQNEAQ (reference sequence). Trimming cost V 6 bases and J 1 base, with 8 bases left between them. CDR3: CASSLYGTDTQYF. In DNA, the CDR3 is TGTGCCAGCAGTCTGTACGGCACAGATACGCAGTATTTT.

The chain recombines TRBV4-1 with TRBJ1-1; D unclear. Germline CDR1 and CDR2: MGHRA and YSYEKL. The CDR3 length is 14 residues. V was cut by 2 bases and J by 1 base, with 8 bases left in between. CDR3 bases: TGCGCCAGCAGCCAATTGGAGGAGAACACTGAAGCTTTCTTT. It specifies CASSQLEENTEAFF.

This chain uses TRBV7-8 with TRBJ2-3, with D tentatively TRBD2 (6 bases). This CDR3 region has 17 residues. CDR1 is SGHVS, CDR2 FQNEAQ, per germline. Trimming removed 4 bases at V and 7 bases at J, with 24 bases between. CDR3 sequence (DNA): TGTGCCAGCAGCTCAGGGTCGATGCGGGACGGGTCCAATACGCAGTATTTT. It encodes CASSSGSMRDGSNTQYF.

With regard to this clonotype: A much larger clonotype is one base distant, so this may be a read error. The chain recombines TRBV4-1 with TRBJ2-7, with 7 bases that match TRBD2. This CDR3 spans 15 amino acids. CDR1 and CDR2 (germline): MGHRA, YSYEKL. This CDR3 reads CASSQGASGSYEQSF. The CDR3 DNA sequence: TGCGCCAGCAGCCAAGGGGCTAGCGGATCCTACGAGCAGTCCTTC.

This sequence joins TRBV7-9 and TRBJ1-5; D gene ambiguous. This CDR3 spans 12 amino acids. From germline, CDR1 is SEHNR and CDR2 FQNEAQ (reference sequence). V was trimmed by 5 bases and J by 7 bases, leaving 9 bases between them. The CDR3 spells CASSPNPQPQHF. The CDR3, as DNA: TGTGCCAGCAGCCCAAACCCCCAGCCCCAGCATTTT.

This clonotype was found a few times. This chain joins TRBV29-1 and TRBJ1-1; D remains unclear. The CDR3 runs 13 residues. The ends were cut back, 7 bases at V and 3 bases at J, with 15 bases in the middle. Germline assignment: CDR1 SQVTM and CDR2 ANQGSEA. The CDR3 reads CSAESGGYTEAFF. The CDR3 coding sequence is TGCAGCGCCGAGTCGGGTGGGTACACTGAAGCTTTCTTT.

This chain connects TRBV7-9 to TRBJ2-1, with TRBD2 matching over 9 bases. The junction had 9 bases not matched to a gene; V was cut back by 2 bases and J by 1 base. Germline loops: CDR1 SEHNR, CDR2 FQNEAQ (reference sequence). This CDR3 is built from 18 residues. This CDR3 reads CASSLPHSGRLSYNEQFF. Written as DNA, the CDR3 is TGTGCCAGCAGCTTACCCCACAGCGGGAGGCTGTCCTACAATGAGCAGTTCTTC.

This clonotype was seen many times. The chain is built from TRBV6-5 and TRBJ1-2, with D possibly being TRBD1 (6 bases). Trimming took off 0 bases at V and 8 bases at J, with 22 bases between the two ends. This CDR3 region has 17 residues. CDR1 MNHEY and CDR2 SVGAGI come from the germline V gene. As DNA, the CDR3 is TGTGCCAGCAGTTACTCGATACCAGGGGAGGTGTCGGGAGGCTACACCTTC. Protein sequence: CASSYSIPGEVSGGYTF.

This clonotype turned up a few times. A much larger clone lies a single base off, so this may be a read error. The V gene is TRBV20-1, the J gene TRBJ1-1, with 8 bases that match TRBD1. The CDR3 extends over 15 amino acids. Germline CDR1 is DFQATT and CDR2 is SNEGSKA (reference sequence). The CDR3 nucleotides read TGCAGTGCTACGGACAGGGTGAGGATGAACACTGAAGTTTTCTTT. Protein sequence: CSATDRVRMNTEVFF.

This clonotype was seen at least ten times. The chain recombines TRBV7-3 with TRBJ1-2; TRBD1 matches at 10 bases. Germline V lookup: CDR1 SGHTA, CDR2 FQGTGA. The CDR3 loop spans 13 amino acids. V dropped 1 base and J dropped 8; count of bases not matched to a gene: 1. The CDR3 region is CASSLMTGGGYTF. The CDR3 DNA reads TGTGCCAGCAGCTTAATGACAGGGGGCGGCTACACCTTC.

This clonotype was detected only a few times. The chain couples TRBV6-6 to TRBJ1-2; D might be TRBD1 (6 bases). CDR3 length: 16 residues. Germline values: CDR1 MNHNY, CDR2 SVGAGI (reference sequence). The V and J ends lost 6 bases and 1 base respectively, with 18 bases between them. Here the CDR3 reads CASRGGGAGFNYGYTF. As DNA, the CDR3 is TGTGCCAGCAGAGGGGGGGGGGCAGGGTTTAACTATGGCTACACCTTC.

This clonotype was observed at least ten times. Here the CDR3 DNA reads TGTGCCAGCAGCCCAGGTTATAACTATGGCTACACCTTC. It yields the protein CASSPGYNYGYTF. The chain is built from TRBV7-3 and TRBJ1-2; D is unresolved. Germline V gives CDR1 SGHTA, CDR2 FQGTGA. CDR3 length equals 13 residues. The V gene lost 5 bases and the J gene lost 1 base, with 8 bases spanning the gap.

This clonotype was recorded many times. The chain recombines TRBV5-1 with TRBJ2-1, with 8 nucleotides matching TRBD2. V shed 2 bases and J 3 bases; nucleotides not matched to a gene: 7. CDR3 length: 16 residues. CDR1 is SGHRS, CDR2 YFSETQ, per germline. DNA for the CDR3: TGCGCCAGCAGCTTTAGCTCGGGACTAGACTACAATGAGCAGTTCTTC. Amino acids: CASSFSSGLDYNEQFF.

This clonotype showed up many times. The genes are TRBV7-9 and TRBJ2-7, with 9 bases lining up with TRBD1. CDR3 length equals 15 residues. Germline-derived CDR1 and CDR2 are SEHNR and FQNEAQ (reference sequence). The V gene end was trimmed by 5 bases and the J gene end by 2 bases; junction bases not matched to a gene: 7. The CDR3 coding sequence is TGTGCCAGCAGCGCGGACAGGGGCAGAACCTACGAGCAGTACTTC. As protein: CASSADRGRTYEQYF.

CDR3 sequence: CASRRQGDTEAFF. CDR3 coding DNA: TGTGCCAGTAGGCGACAGGGTGACACTGAAGCTTTCTTT. V gene TRBV19 combines with J gene TRBJ1-1; TRBD1 aligns across 7 bases. J lost 3 bases, V lost 6 bases, and 4 bases had no gene match. Germline loops: CDR1 LNHDA, CDR2 SQIVND (reference sequence). The CDR3 totals 13 residues.

This clonotype was counted many times. The genes are TRBV9 and TRBJ1-2, with D hard to call. The CDR3 loop spans 14 amino acids. CDR1 is SGDLS and CDR2 is YYNGEE in the germline V gene. The ends were cut back, 4 bases at V and 4 bases at J, with 14 bases in the middle. The CDR3 nucleotides are TGTGCCAGCAGCCCAACCTTCCTCCGCTATGGCTACACCTTC. It translates to CASSPTFLRYGYTF. Together with reference TRBV9 and TRBJ1-2, the CDR3 gives the full variable domain: DSGVTQTPKHLITATGQRVTLRCSPRSGDLSVYWYQQSLDQGLQFLIQYYNGEERAKGNILERFSAQQFPDLHSELNLSSLELGDSALYFCASSPTFLRYGYTFGSGTRLTVV.

This clonotype appeared a single time. The chain employs TRBV27 and TRBJ2-1; D ambiguous. In germline, CDR1 is MNHEY, CDR2 SMNVEV (reference sequence). The CDR3 loop spans 13 amino acids. Trimming removed 4 bases at V and 8 bases at J, with 12 bases between. This CDR3 reads CASSWEHVDEQFF. The CDR3 region has the DNA TGTGCCAGCAGTTGGGAACACGTCGATGAGCAGTTCTTC.

In its sample, this clonotype was seen a few times. The chain recombines TRBV5-1 with TRBJ1-5; D gene uncertain. CDR1 SGHRS and CDR2 YFSETQ come from the germline V gene. The CDR3 covers 15 residues. V was cut by 0 bases and J by 4 bases, with 11 bases left in between. The DNA for the CDR3 is TGCGCCAGCAGCTTGGTGTCCGGACCGAATCAGCCCCAGCATTTT. It specifies CASSLVSGPNQPQHF. Together with reference TRBV5-1 and TRBJ1-5, the CDR3 gives the full variable domain: KAGVTQTPRYLIKTRGQQVTLSCSPISGHRSVSWYQQTPGQGLQFLFEYFSETQRNKGNFPGRFSGRQFSNSRSEMNVSTLELGDSALYLCASSLVSGPNQPQHFGDGTRLSIL.